This T cell receptor (beta chain) is from a study of siplizumab effects on memory and regulatory T cells. Study-level findings and limits: The authors mapped only a minor fraction of alloreactive clones to unstimulated subsets. Confirmation that proliferating Tregs from siplizumab cultures had suppressive function was not obtained. The naive T cell population seemed more diverse than memory cells and seemed a major contributor to the alloresponse.

Each sample contributed about 10^5 TCR templates to the assay. Assay: immunoSEQ multiplex PCR; the TCRdb copy retains only in-frame clones and omits some. The sample includes some 120,000 clones, about 93% of them seen just once. With regard to this clone: As yet, its antigen is unknown.

The sample comprised non-Treg CD4+ T cells sorted from blood. This sequence originates from a human donor in good health.

CDR3 in DNA: TGTGCCAGCAGCGTTTCTGGGGCCAACGTCCTGACTTTC. Its protein is CASSVSGANVLTF. The chain recombines TRBV5-4 with TRBJ2-6; D is unclear. The CDR3 loop spans 13 amino acids. The V end lost 4 bases, the J end lost 1 base, and 3 bases lay between the germline ends. Germline CDR1 and CDR2: SGHNT and YYREEE (reference sequence).